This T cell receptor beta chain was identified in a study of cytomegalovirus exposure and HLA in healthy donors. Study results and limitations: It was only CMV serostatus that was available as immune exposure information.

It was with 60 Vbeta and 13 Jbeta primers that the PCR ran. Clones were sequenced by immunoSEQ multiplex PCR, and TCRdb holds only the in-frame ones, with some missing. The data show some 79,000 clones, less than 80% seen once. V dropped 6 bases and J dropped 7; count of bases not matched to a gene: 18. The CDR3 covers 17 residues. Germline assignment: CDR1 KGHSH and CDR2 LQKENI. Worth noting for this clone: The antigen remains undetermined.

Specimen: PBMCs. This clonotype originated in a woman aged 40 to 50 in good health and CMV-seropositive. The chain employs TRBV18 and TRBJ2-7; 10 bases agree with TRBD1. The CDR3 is CASSSGIAGTGDGEQYF. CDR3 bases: TGTGCCAGCTCGTCGGGGATAGCCGGGACAGGGGACGGGGAGCAGTACTTC.